Following are 2 T cell receptor beta chains from one sample sequenced in a study of metastatic and nonmetastatic thyroid tumors. Each patient came to thyroid surgery without any prior treatment (of any kind). TCRdb re-called the PCR reads with MiXCR. The repertoire holds about 32,000 clones, with 7% to 8% as singletons. Sequenced material: blood. The receptor set was obtained from a female donor with papillary thyroid cancer or a benign thyroid nodule (not recorded which). Some clones in this sample may be carry-over from other donors' samples.

Comments on this clone: A read error may be the cause here, since a much bigger clone is one base away. The CDR3 carries no conserved terminal phenylalanine or tryptophan, so it likely arises from a read error. The CDR3 spells CASSPLQGMNTEAFL. The CDR3 DNA sequence: TGTGCCAGCAGTCCCCTACAGGGGATGAACACTGAAGCTTTCCTT. This sequence joins TRBV28 and TRBJ1-1; TRBD1 matches at 7 bases. This CDR3 contains 15 residues. Unmatched junction bases numbered 6, after V lost 5 bases and J lost 0 bases. Looked up from germline, CDR1 is MDHEN and CDR2 is SYDVKM.

This clone was observed at least ten times. The chain uses TRBV3-1 and TRBJ1-2; D is unclear. Trimming removed 7 bases at V and 2 bases at J, with 8 bases between. The CDR3 consists of 12 residues. CDR1 and CDR2 from the germline V gene are LGHDT and YNNKEL (reference sequence). In nucleotides, the CDR3 is TGTGCCAGCATGGGGTCGAACTATGGCTACACCTTC. Protein product: CASMGSNYGYTF.